The 5 T cell receptor beta chains below come from one sample, sequenced in a study of cytomegalovirus exposure and HLA in healthy donors. Vbeta (60) and Jbeta (13) primers were used in the PCR. Data came from immunoSEQ multiplex PCR; TCRdb stores just in-frame clones and leaves some out. This table holds about 170,000 clones, 84% found once. Material: PBMCs. The source is a girl aged 5 to 17 in good health and CMV-seropositive.

V gene TRBV9 combines with J gene TRBJ2-7; TRBD1 agrees at 7 bases. With V trimmed by 4 bases and J by 3 bases, 4 bases remained unmatched. Per germline, CDR1 SGDLS and CDR2 YYNGEE. The length of the CDR3 is 13 residues. The CDR3: CASSRDSYYEQYF. Written as DNA, the CDR3 is TGTGCCAGCAGCCGGGACAGTTACTACGAGCAGTACTTC.

The chain couples TRBV25-1 to TRBJ1-1; D gene ambiguous. Germline loops: CDR1 MGHDK, CDR2 SYGVNS. Trimming pared 1 base from V and 5 bases from J, leaving 5 bases between. The CDR3 runs to 12 residues. This chain's CDR3 is CASSESVTEAFF. CDR3 sequence (DNA): TGTGCCAGCAGTGAATCGGTTACTGAAGCTTTCTTT. Full variable domain (missing parts from reference TRBV25-1 and TRBJ1-1): EADIYQTPRYLVIGTGKKITLECSQTMGHDKMYWYQQDPGMELHLIHYSYGVNSTEKGDLSSESTVSRIRTEHFPLTLESARPSHTSQYLCASSESVTEAFFGQGTRLTVV.

Points on this clone: In the same sample, other DNA sequences code for this CDR3. The chain is built from TRBV5-4 and TRBJ2-5, with D possibly TRBD1 on 6 matching bases. The CDR3 length is 14 residues. Germline-derived CDR1 and CDR2 are SGHNT and YYREEE (reference sequence). Trimming pared 0 bases from V and 1 base from J, leaving 7 bases between. This CDR3 is CASSLGTAQETQYF. The CDR3 DNA reads TGTGCCAGCAGCTTGGGGACAGCCCAAGAGACCCAGTACTTC.

CDR3 residues: CASSRPGNTEAFF. DNA of the CDR3: TGTGCCAGCAGCCGCCCAGGGAACACTGAAGCTTTCTTT. The chain carries TRBV6-5 and TRBJ1-1; no definite D call. The CDR3 covers 13 residues. V lost 6 bases and J 1 base, leaving 9 bases between the germline ends. Germline V CDR1 and CDR2: MNHEY, SVGAGI.

The chain has TRBV21-1 and TRBJ1-1. TRBV21-1 is shown as a pseudogene. The CDR3 is 13 residues long. For the CDR3, the DNA is TGTGCCCGACTCCGGGGGATGAACACTGAAGCTTTCTTT. Its protein is CARLRGMNTEAFF.